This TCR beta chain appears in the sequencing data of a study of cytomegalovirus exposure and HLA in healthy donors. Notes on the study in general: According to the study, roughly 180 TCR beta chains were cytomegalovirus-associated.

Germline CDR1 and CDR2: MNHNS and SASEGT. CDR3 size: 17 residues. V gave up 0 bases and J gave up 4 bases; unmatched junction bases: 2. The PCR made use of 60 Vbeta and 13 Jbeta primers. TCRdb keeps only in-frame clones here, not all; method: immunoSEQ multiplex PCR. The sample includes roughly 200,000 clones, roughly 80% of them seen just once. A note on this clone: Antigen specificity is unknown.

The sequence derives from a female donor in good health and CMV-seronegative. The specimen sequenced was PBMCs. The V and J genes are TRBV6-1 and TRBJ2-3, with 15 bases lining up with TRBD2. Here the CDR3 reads CASSEARTSGGADTQYF. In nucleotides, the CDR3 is TGTGCCAGCAGTGAAGCTCGGACTAGCGGGGGGGCAGATACGCAGTATTTT.